The entry that follows covers one T cell receptor (beta chain) sequence. Its antigen remains unknown. This CDR3 has 16 residues. The data were produced by immunoSEQ multiplex PCR, yet TCRdb's version contains in-frame clones alone and is incomplete. The sample lists about 4,200 clones; roughly 60% were seen once. The entry originates in a study of regulatory dendritic cells for organ transplantation. Sorted T cells were CFSE-labeled and cultured 4 to 5 days with allogeneic regulatory or mature dendritic cells at 1:10. Sequencing was done on a sample of memory CD8+ T cells from blood cultured with regulatory dendritic cells. The subset denotes: CD45RO+ memory T cells. The chain carries TRBV12-1 and TRBJ2-5; the D call in the table, TRBD2, was not verified against the DNA. The J call may be in error: the DNA end matches TRBJ2-7 better. TRBV12-1 is listed as a pseudogene. This clonotype was obtained from a human donor in good health. CDR3 amino acids: CASSFTLRRGAYEQYF. The CDR3 DNA follows: TGTGCCAGCAGCTTTACCCTTCGGCGGGGGGCGTACGAGCAGTACTTC.